This T cell receptor (beta chain) is from a study of CD8 T cells in ankylosing spondylitis. Study-wide results and caveats: The disease-linked clones had a CD8+ phenotype and low blood frequencies. Earlier reports found some motif variants in synovial fluid and blood in reactive arthritis.

By quantitative 5'-RACE with molecular barcodes, the TCR beta libraries were made. In TCRdb, the 5' RACE reads were re-called with MiXCR into one record per CDR3 protein. Counted here are about 96,000 distinct CDR3 sequences, around 27% occurring once; the ten biggest clones make up 45% to 65%. About this clonotype: The antigen is unknown.

Sequencing was performed on blood, either unsorted or a sorted T cell fraction (not recorded which). The receptor was isolated from a male donor with ankylosing spondylitis or in good health (not recorded which).

CDR3 nucleotides: TGTGCCAGCAGCCTCCCCCAAGGGGGATTCTATCATGGCTACACCTTC. It translates to CASSLPQGGFYHGYTF. The chain uses TRBV21-1 and TRBJ1-2; the table's D call, TRBD1, was not checked against the DNA. TRBV21-1 is an annotated pseudogene. CDR3 length equals 16 residues.